The T cell receptor (beta chain) under discussion was sequenced for a study of cytomegalovirus exposure and HLA in healthy donors (dated by TCRdb to 2017 to 2019). Turning to the overall study: According to an earlier analysis of around 600 of the donors, about 180 million T cells yielded 100 million or so unique TCR beta sequences and about 280 Gb of sequence data. To study patterns of TCR occurrence, a later analysis re-analyzed previously published TCR beta repertoires from around 700 donors and added high-resolution HLA genotyping. Among the roughly 430 genotyped donors, approximately 82% belonged to the genetic ancestry cluster associated with self-reported Caucasian donors. An earlier analysis of roughly 600 of the donors used high-throughput TCR beta sequencing to judge whether each TCR beta V gene segment behaved as functional or pseudogenic. All discovery cohort repertoires had been generated on a single sequencing platform. Genome-wide SNP genotypes for about 65% of the 666 donors were used in a later genetic analysis, which treated that subset as a discovery cohort. Donor age, sex, ethnicity and CMV serostatus were compiled alongside the repertoire data. Both class I and class II loci were covered by HLA typing, at four-digit resolution. Roughly 5 DR-DQ haplotypes were treated as single units for association and clustering because of strong linkage in the cohort. The T cell repertoires of 550 to 850 subjects were profiled by immunosequencing and related to cytomegalovirus serostatus. The later analysis used no new phenotypic data to find candidate immune exposures, relying instead on TCR beta sequences and their occurrence across donors. Roughly 320 gigabases of sequencing data and 75 million to 85 million unique TCR sequences made up an early release that covered over 550 HLA-typed donors. The aim of the study was to test whether cataloging public T cell receptors could identify signatures of past pathogen exposure. The study combined high-throughput TCR immunosequencing, statistical association of individual TCRs with disease status, and machine learning to predict cytomegalovirus infection status. Among 300 to 500 genotyped donors of the cohort, an average of approximately 220,000 unique TCR beta nucleotide sequences was sequenced per donor, of which about 20% were non-productive. Along with the approximately 700-subject first cohort, a separate validation cohort of over 90 different subjects was used. The number of typed donors differed by locus: about 629-640 for A, B, C, DRB1 and DQB1; approximately 530 for DQA1; approximately 610 for DPA1; and roughly 490 for DPB1. Overall results and qualifications from the work: An earlier analysis of roughly 570 of the donors showed that most TCR beta V segments appeared in productive rearrangements either about 87% or about 30% of the time, which broadly matched IMGT annotations. A later analysis associated 15,000 to 20,000 TCR beta sequences with specific HLA alleles at a false discovery rate of 0.05. In this cohort, only TCR beta chains were sequenced, and detectable features were limited by the absence of alpha or paired-chain data. Correlated functional status among segregating V segments might be attributable to linkage disequilibrium, but an unknown experimental factor could not be ruled out. In vitro tests confirmed that a few of the cytomegalovirus-associated TCR beta chains recognize cytomegalovirus antigens. Because the 87-base-pair reads could not distinguish some IMGT-functional V segments, including TRBV6-2 and TRBV6-3, those segments were excluded. In a later analysis, HLA-associated TCR beta chains were found to be more clonally expanded and to have lower generation probabilities than equally common non-associated chains. Compared with the approximately 670-donor mean, donors in an Asian-associated ancestry cluster had fewer N-insertions in productive TCRs, according to a later genetic analysis. When HLA alleles, especially DR and DQ, strongly co-occurred, TCR associations were difficult to assign to individual alleles. Roughly uniform sequencing depth across donors was assumed in presence/absence analyses, although this assumption may not hold. In a later analysis, TCR association rates were found to vary across HLA loci, with the most associated TCRs seen for DRB1 alleles and the fewest for HLA-C alleles. In a later analysis, several top co-occurrence clusters were reported to appear linked to parvovirus B19, influenza, CMV and Epstein-Barr virus. The earlier analysis of approximately 560 of the donors excluded some 15 rarely observed V segments, including chromosome 9 orphons, because counts were too low. A cluster of highly shared sequence variants was judged likely to represent a technical artifact of the sequencing pipeline. Most TCR sequences were observed very rarely across donors, whereas some public TCRs were present in many individuals. According to the authors, the approach could potentially be generalized to other disease states and immunological phenotypes. The study gave a list of 150 to 200 TCR beta chains associated with cytomegalovirus. A later genetic analysis associated a missense DCLRE1C variant with V-gene and J-gene trimming of TCR beta chains, and an independent cohort replicated the association. In both the original and validation cohorts, the classifier was reported to diagnose cytomegalovirus status with high specificity and sensitivity. Immune exposure information for the cohort was limited to CMV serostatus. Because HLA typing was missing for some donors at each locus, association tests included only the typed subset. A later analysis found that most CMV-associated TCR beta chains appeared HLA-restricted, with HLA associations seemingly driven largely by CMV exposure. A further reported finding was that TCR beta sequences accurately predicted the HLA-A and HLA-B alleles for most subjects in the first cohort.

V was cut back by 0 bases and J by 4 bases, leaving a gap of 8 bases between them. Per the germline V gene (reference sequence), MNHEY is the CDR1 and SMNVEV is the CDR2. The CDR3 spans 14 residues, from the cysteine through the phenylalanine. The retained sequence is limited to the CDR3, 42 bases, with the frame set at the first base. The method was the immunoSEQ multiplex PCR assay. For the multiplex PCR, a mixture combining 60 forward primers for TCR Vbeta segments and 13 reverse primers for TCR Jbeta segments was used. The CDR3 region of rearranged TCR beta genes was amplified from genomic DNA by a multiplex PCR assay. The Illumina HiSeq System was used to sequence the amplified TCR beta libraries as 87-base-pair reads. In the original analysis: A later analysis tallied around 80 million unique TCR beta chains across the 640 or so repertoires, and approximately 11 million of those chains were shared by two or more donors. Raw reads were error-corrected and collapsed into unique sequences by a nearest-neighbor algorithm in which closely related sequences were merged to remove PCR and sequencing errors. CDR3 sequences were aligned to IMGT reference sequences to assign V, D and J gene segments. For a sequence to be retained, a match of at least six nucleotides was required to both a V gene segment and a J gene segment. A rearrangement was called productive if the CDR3 had no stop codons and remained in frame with V and J, and every other rearrangement was called non-productive. Following IMGT convention, CDR3 was defined as the stretch from the second conserved V-encoded cysteine to the conserved J-encoded phenylalanine. Sequences without an unambiguous match to a single V gene segment were excluded from the earlier analysis of approximately 560 of the donors. In an earlier analysis of 500 to 750 of the donors, V segments were called functional above 56.7% productive rearrangements and were called segregating when the between-donor standard deviation exceeded 5%. A statistical classification framework was developed to diagnose cytomegalovirus status using the catalog of TCR beta chain sequences. In a later analysis, TCR nucleotide sequences were compared against IMGT/GENE-DB human TR gene sequences so that V and J genes could be assigned. The TCRdist pipeline was used in a later analysis to assign CDR3 sequences and most-parsimonious VDJ recombination scenarios. In a later analysis, every TCR beta chain was defined by the combination of its CDR3 amino acid sequence and its V-gene family, and reads without a unique V-gene family were dropped. To address suspected cross-contamination and a sequencing artifact, a later analysis removed roughly 640 highly shared, low-generation-probability nucleotide sequences. In a later analysis, a clonal expansion index for each public chain was calculated from normalized within-repertoire ranks of inferred template counts. A later analysis computed generation probabilities with a VDJ recombination model fitted to out-of-frame rearrangements, and checked the results against IGoR. A later analysis scored TCR-TCR, TCR-HLA and TCR-CMV co-occurrence with hypergeometric tests, applying a repertoire-size bias correction to TCR pairs. In a later analysis, false discovery rates were estimated by permuting HLA or CMV assignments 20 times. In a later analysis, co-occurring TCRs were grouped with DBSCAN, and TCRdist sequence similarity was added when clustering was performed within HLA-allele-positive subsets. Repertoires with fewer than 30,000 or more than 120,000 public chains, plus five repertoires with anomalous nucleotide sharing, were excluded from co-occurrence clustering. Here the immuneACCESS table is served through TCRdb, limited to in-frame sequences with V and J called. Missing clones are a known gap in these copies; in checked studies unresolved V genes cover under half, and the rest lacks a known reason. For V, J and clone size, that table is used; D and trimming come from the DNA. A total of 75,000 to 100,000 clones appear in this sample, about 70% of them only once. The top ten clonotypes cover approximately 1.1% of the sample.

In total, roughly 670 healthy bone marrow donors made up the cohort. Cohort members were all nominally healthy when sampled, although unrecorded immune exposures were likely present. The donor was CMV seronegative and was included in the group of about 400 seronegative cohort members. Every donor gave a peripheral blood sample, and the peripheral blood mononuclear cells from that sample were used for TCR beta sequencing. Genomic DNA was extracted from the blood cell samples with the Qiagen DNeasy Blood Extraction Kit. Points on this clone: Its antigen remains undetermined. No qualities accompany the bases; no much larger clone lies one base away.

The TCR originated in a female donor in good health and CMV-seronegative. Here the chain combines TRBV27 and TRBJ2-3; the D segment cannot be called with confidence. The specimen sequenced was PBMCs. The DNA reads as follows: TGTGCCAGCAGTTTATCAACGACTCCAGATACGCAGTATTTT. Translated, it reads CASSLSTTPDTQYF.